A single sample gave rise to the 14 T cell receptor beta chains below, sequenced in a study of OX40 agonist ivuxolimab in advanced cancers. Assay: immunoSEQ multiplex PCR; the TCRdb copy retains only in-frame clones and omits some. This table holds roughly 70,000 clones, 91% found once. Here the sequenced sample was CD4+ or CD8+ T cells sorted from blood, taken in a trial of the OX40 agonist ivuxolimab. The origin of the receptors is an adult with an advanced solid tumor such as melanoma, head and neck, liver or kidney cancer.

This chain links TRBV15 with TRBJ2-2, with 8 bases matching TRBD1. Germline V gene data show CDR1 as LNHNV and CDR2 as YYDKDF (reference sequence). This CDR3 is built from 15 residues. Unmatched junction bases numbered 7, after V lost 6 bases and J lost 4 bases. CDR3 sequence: CATSTRGRGTGELFF. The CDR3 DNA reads TGTGCCACCAGTACCAGGGGGCGGGGCACCGGGGAGCTGTTTTTT.

CDR3 sequence: CAGRRLAYEQYF. The CDR3 coding sequence is TGTGCCGGGCGTAGACTAGCCTACGAGCAGTACTTC. The J gene is TRBJ2-7, the V gene TRBV2, with D possibly matching TRBD2 (6 bases). Germline loops: CDR1 SNHLY, CDR2 FYNNEI. The CDR3 extends over 12 amino acids. Trimming pared 11 bases from V and 2 bases from J, leaving 13 bases between.

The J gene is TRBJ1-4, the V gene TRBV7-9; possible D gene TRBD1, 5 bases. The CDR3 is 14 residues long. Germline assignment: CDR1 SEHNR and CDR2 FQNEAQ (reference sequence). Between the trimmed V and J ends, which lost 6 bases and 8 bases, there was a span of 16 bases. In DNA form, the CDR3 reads TGTGCCAGCAGTTTTACTTGGGACGACGAAAAACTGTTTTTT. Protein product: CASSFTWDDEKLFF.

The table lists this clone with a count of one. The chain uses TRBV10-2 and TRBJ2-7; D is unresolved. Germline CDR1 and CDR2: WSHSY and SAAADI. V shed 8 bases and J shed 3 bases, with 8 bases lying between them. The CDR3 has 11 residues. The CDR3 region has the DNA TGCGCCAGCGAACAGAGCTACGAGCAGTACTTC. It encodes CASEQSYEQYF.

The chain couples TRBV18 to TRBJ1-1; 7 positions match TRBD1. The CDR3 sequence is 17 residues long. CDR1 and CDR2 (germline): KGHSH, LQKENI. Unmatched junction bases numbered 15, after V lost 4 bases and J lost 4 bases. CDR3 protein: CASSRADRTIGATEAFF. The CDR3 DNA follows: TGTGCCAGCTCACGGGCGGACAGGACGATCGGGGCCACTGAAGCTTTCTTT.

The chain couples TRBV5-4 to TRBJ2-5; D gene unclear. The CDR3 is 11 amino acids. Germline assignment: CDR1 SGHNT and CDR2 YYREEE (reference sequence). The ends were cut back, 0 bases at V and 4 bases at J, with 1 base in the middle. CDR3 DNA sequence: TGTGCCAGCAGCTTGGCAGAGACCCAGTACTTC. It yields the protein CASSLAETQYF.

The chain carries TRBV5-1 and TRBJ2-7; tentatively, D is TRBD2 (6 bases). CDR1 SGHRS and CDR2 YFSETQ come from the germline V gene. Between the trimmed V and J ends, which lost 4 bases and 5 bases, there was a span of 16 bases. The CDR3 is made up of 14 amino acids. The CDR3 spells CASSPLRTNHEQYF. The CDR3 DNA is TGCGCCAGCAGCCCGCTTAGGACTAACCACGAGCAGTACTTC.

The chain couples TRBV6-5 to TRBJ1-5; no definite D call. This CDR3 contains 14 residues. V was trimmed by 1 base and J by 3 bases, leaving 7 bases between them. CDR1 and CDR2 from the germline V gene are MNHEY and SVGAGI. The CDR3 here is CASSYWQTNQPQHF. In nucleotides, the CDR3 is TGTGCCAGCAGTTACTGGCAGACCAATCAGCCCCAGCATTTT.

This CDR3 reads CASSPSRQVARHGYTF. DNA of the CDR3: TGTGCCAGCAGCCCCTCCCGACAGGTCGCTAGGCATGGCTACACCTTC. The chain is built from TRBV7-8 and TRBJ1-2, with a possible D match to TRBD1 (6 bases). Germline V CDR1 and CDR2: SGHVS, FQNEAQ. The CDR3 is 16 amino acids. V was cut by 5 bases and J by 6 bases, with 22 bases left in between.

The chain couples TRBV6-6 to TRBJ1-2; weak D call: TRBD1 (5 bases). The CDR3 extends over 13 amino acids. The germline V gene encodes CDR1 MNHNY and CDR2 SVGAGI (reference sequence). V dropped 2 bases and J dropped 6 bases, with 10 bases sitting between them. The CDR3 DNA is TGTGCCAGCAGTTACGGGGGAGGCGATGGCTACACCTTC. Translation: CASSYGGGDGYTF.

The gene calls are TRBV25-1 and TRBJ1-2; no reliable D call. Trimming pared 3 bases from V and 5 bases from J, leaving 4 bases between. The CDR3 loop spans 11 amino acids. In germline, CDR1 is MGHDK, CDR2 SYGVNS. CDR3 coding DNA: TGTGCCAGCAGTGAGTGGTATGGCTACACCTTC. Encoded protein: CASSEWYGYTF.

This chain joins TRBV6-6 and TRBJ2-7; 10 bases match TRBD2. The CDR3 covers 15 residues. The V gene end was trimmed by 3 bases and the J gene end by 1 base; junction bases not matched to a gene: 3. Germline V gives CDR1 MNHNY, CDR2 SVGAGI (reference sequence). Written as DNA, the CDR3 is TGTGCCAGCAGTTATAGCGGGAGGTCTTCCTACGAGCAGTACTTC. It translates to CASSYSGRSSYEQYF.

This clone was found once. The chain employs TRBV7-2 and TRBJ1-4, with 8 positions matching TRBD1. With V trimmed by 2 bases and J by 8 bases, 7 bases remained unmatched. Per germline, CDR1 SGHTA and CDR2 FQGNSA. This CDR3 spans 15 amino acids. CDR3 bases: TGTGCCAGCAGCTTACAGGGGGCGTTGAACGAAAAACTGTTTTTT. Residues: CASSLQGALNEKLFF.

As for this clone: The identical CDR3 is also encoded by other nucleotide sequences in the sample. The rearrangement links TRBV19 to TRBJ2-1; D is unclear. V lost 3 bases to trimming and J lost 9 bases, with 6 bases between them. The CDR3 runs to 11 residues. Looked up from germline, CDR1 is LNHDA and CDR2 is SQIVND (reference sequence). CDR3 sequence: CASSMSGEQFF. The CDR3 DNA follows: TGTGCCAGTAGTATGAGTGGTGAGCAGTTCTTC.